This is a list of T cell receptor beta chains from one sample in a study of blood T cell repertoires in COVID-19. Sequenced by immunoSEQ multiplex PCR; TCRdb stores in-frame clones only, minus some. The table shows some 200,000 clones, with about 79% occurring only once. The specimen was PBMCs or T cells enriched from blood (not recorded which). Every receptor here comes from a woman aged 40 to 50 with acute COVID-19. Each CDR3 is given with its conserved first and last residue. The order of the fields is D gene, V gene, clone size, J gene, CDR3 DNA, CDR3 protein. D genes are given only for firm matches. Where a row states a size, it is once, few, many or the class of an expanded clone; other rows omit it.

>TRBD2|TRBV4-2|few|TRBJ2-1
TGTGCCAGCAGGGGGCTAGCGGGAGATAATGAGCAGTTCTTC
CASRGLAGDNEQFF
>NA|TRBV19|few|TRBJ1-1
TGTGCCAGTACCCTCCGGCCGACGGGAACTGAAGCTTTCTTT
CASTLRPTGTEAFF
>TRBD1|TRBV28|NA|TRBJ1-1
TGTGCCAGCAGTTTAACCGGGACAGGGGTTGACACTGAAGCTTTCTTT
CASSLTGTGVDTEAFF
>NA|TRBV3-1/TRBV3-2|few|TRBJ1-2
TGTGCCAGCAGCCAAGGCACAGGGAATAGGAACTATGGCTACACCTTC
CASSQGTGNRNYGYTF
>NA|TRBV2|NA|TRBJ2-5
TGTGCCAGCAGTGGGGGGCGAGAGACCCAGTACTTC
CASSGGRETQYF
>NA|TRBV20-1|NA|TRBJ1-2
TGCAGTTATAGCTTACCTGGCTACACCTTC
CSYSLPGYTF
>NA|TRBV19|NA|TRBJ1-5
TGTGCCAGTAGTATTGGGGGGAAAGGTCAGCCCCAGCATTTT
CASSIGGKGQPQHF
>NA|TRBV6-1|NA|TRBJ2-7
TGTGCCAGCAGTGAAGGGGGGGGCCTCCCAGGGGAGCAGTACTTC
CASSEGGGLPGEQYF
>NA|TRBV18|NA|TRBJ2-1
TGTGCCAGCTCAGAGAAAAGACAGACCTACAATGAGCAGTTCTTC
CASSEKRQTYNEQFF
>TRBD1|TRBV12-3/TRBV12-4|once|TRBJ1-2
TGTGCCAGCAGTTGGACAGGCTATGGCTACACCTTC
CASSWTGYGYTF
>NA|TRBV5-4|few|TRBJ2-5
TGTGCCAGCAGCTTACCCAGCCAAGAGACCCAGTACTTC
CASSLPSQETQYF
>NA|TRBV10-3|NA|TRBJ1-6
TGTGCCATCAGTGAGGAGACTCCTAATTCACCCCTCCACTTT
CAISEETPNSPLHF
>TRBD1|TRBV5-4|NA|TRBJ2-3
TGTGCCAGCAGTGGGACAGGGGGCACAGATACGCAGTATTTT
CASSGTGGTDTQYF
>TRBD2|TRBV3-1/TRBV3-2|NA|TRBJ2-2
TGTGCCAGCAGCCTCCCCAGGCTAGCGGGGGTTGGCGGGGAGCTGTTTTTT
CASSLPRLAGVGGELFF
>TRBD2|TRBV4-2|NA|TRBJ2-7
TGTGCCAGCAGCCGGATAACAACAGCGGGGTCCTACGAGCAGTACTTC
CASSRITTAGSYEQYF
>NA|TRBV11-3|NA|TRBJ2-1
TGTGCCAGCAGCTTAGGCCGGGAGAAGGATGAGCAGTTCTTC
CASSLGREKDEQFF
>TRBD2|TRBV9|NA|TRBJ2-1
TGTGCCAGCAGCGTCGGGGGGTTAGTTGAGCAGTTCTTC
CASSVGGLVEQFF
>NA|TRBV27|once|TRBJ1-4
TGTGCCATCAACTGGGGGCTAACTAATGAAAAACTGTTTTTT
CAINWGLTNEKLFF
>NA|TRBV6-2/TRBV6-3|NA|TRBJ2-2
TGTGCCAGCAGTAGGGACACCTGGAACACCGGGGAGCTGTTTTTT
CASSRDTWNTGELFF
>TRBD2|TRBV19|NA|TRBJ2-1
TGTGCCAGTAGGACCGGGCTAGCGGGGTACAATGAGCAGTTCTTC
CASRTGLAGYNEQFF
>NA|TRBV13|NA|TRBJ2-2
TGTGCCAGCAGCCTACTACCCCCGGAGGGGGAGCTGTTTTTT
CASSLLPPEGELFF
>NA|TRBV12-3/TRBV12-4|NA|TRBJ2-2
TGTGCCAGCAGCCTCAGGGGCACCGGGGAGCTGTTTTTT
CASSLRGTGELFF
>TRBD1|TRBV19|NA|TRBJ1-5
TGTGCCAGTAGGGGACGACAGGGGAATAGCAATCAGCCCCAGCATTTT
CASRGRQGNSNQPQHF
>NA|TRBV7-9|NA|TRBJ1-2
TGTGCCAGCAGCTTAGAGGGGAAGGGGCGCGGCTATGGCTACACCTTC
CASSLEGKGRGYGYTF
>NA|TRBV14|NA|TRBJ2-7
TGTGCCAGCAGCCAAGAAACAGTCTCCTACGAGCAGTACTTC
CASSQETVSYEQYF
>NA|TRBV24-1|NA|TRBJ1-3
TGTGCCACCAGTGATAAGGAGAGCTCTGGAAACACCATATATTTT
CATSDKESSGNTIYF
>TRBD2|TRBV7-9|few|TRBJ2-1
TGTGCCAGCAGCTCGACTAGCGGTGACTACAATGAGCAGTTCTTC
CASSSTSGDYNEQFF
>NA|TRBV4-2|NA|TRBJ1-6
TGTGCCAGCAGCCAAGATATGACAGGAGGTTCACCCCTCCACTTT
CASSQDMTGGSPLHF
>TRBD2|TRBV7-9|NA|TRBJ2-7
TGTGCCAGCAGCCGACTAGCGGGAGGTCCCAAGGTTTTCTACGAGCAGTACTTC
CASSRLAGGPKVFYEQYF
>TRBD2|TRBV5-1|once|TRBJ2-1
TGCGCCAGCAGCTTGTCGCTAGCGGGAGTCAATGAGCAGTTCTTC
CASSLSLAGVNEQFF
>TRBD2|TRBV4-1|NA|TRBJ2-1
TGCGCCAGCAGTTACAGCGCGGGAGGGCCTAACAATGAGCAGTTCTTC
CASSYSAGGPNNEQFF
>TRBD1|TRBV4-2|NA|TRBJ1-4
TGTGCCAGCAGCCCTCGGCCAGGGGGCCTGATGGCTAATGAAAAACTGTTTTTT
CASSPRPGGLMANEKLFF
>TRBD2|TRBV19|NA|TRBJ2-1
TGTGCCAGTAGTCGTCTCGGGCTTACTAGCGGGGGGGATTACAATGAGCAGTTCTTC
CASSRLGLTSGGDYNEQFF
>TRBD1|TRBV4-2|NA|TRBJ1-2
TGTGCCAGCAGCCAAGGGGACAGCCGCTATGGCTACACCTTC
CASSQGDSRYGYTF
>NA|TRBV7-2|NA|TRBJ1-1
TGTGCCAGCAGCTTATTAGGGGGACGCATGAACACTGAAGCTTTCTTT
CASSLLGGRMNTEAFF
>NA|TRBV15|NA|TRBJ2-7
TGTGCCACCAGCAGATCCAGGGGCAGCACCTACGAGCAGTACTTC
CATSRSRGSTYEQYF
>NA|TRBV29-1|NA|TRBJ1-2
TGCAGCGTTGAAGATCTTCAAACGGCAGGGCCGAACTATGGCTACACCTTC
CSVEDLQTAGPNYGYTF
>NA|TRBV27|NA|TRBJ2-3
TGTGCCAGCAGCCCGAATCAGGCTCGTGGCACAGATACGCAGTATTTT
CASSPNQARGTDTQYF
>NA|TRBV7-9|NA|TRBJ2-7
TGTGCCAGCAGCTTATCTCCCCTCAGGGGCGAGCAGTACTTC
CASSLSPLRGEQYF
>NA|TRBV5-1|NA|TRBJ2-2
TGCGCCAGCAGCTTGTGGGGCAGGGCAGCTACGAACACCGGGGAGCTGTTTTTT
CASSLWGRAATNTGELFF
>TRBD1|TRBV19|NA|TRBJ1-5
TGTGCCAGTAGTGAGGGACAGGGGATTGGTCAGCCCCAGCATTTT
CASSEGQGIGQPQHF
>NA|TRBV15|NA|TRBJ1-1
TGTGCCACCAGCAGGTCCGGGACACTCATGAACACTGAAGCTTTCTTT
CATSRSGTLMNTEAFF
>NA|TRBV9|NA|TRBJ1-3
TGTGCCAGCAGCGCCCAGGTCCGGGCCGAGGGCTCTGGAAACACCATATATTTT
CASSAQVRAEGSGNTIYF
>NA|TRBV27|once|TRBJ2-2
TGTGCCAGCAGCCGCCCCGACAGGCTGAACACCGGGGAGCTGTTTTTT
CASSRPDRLNTGELFF